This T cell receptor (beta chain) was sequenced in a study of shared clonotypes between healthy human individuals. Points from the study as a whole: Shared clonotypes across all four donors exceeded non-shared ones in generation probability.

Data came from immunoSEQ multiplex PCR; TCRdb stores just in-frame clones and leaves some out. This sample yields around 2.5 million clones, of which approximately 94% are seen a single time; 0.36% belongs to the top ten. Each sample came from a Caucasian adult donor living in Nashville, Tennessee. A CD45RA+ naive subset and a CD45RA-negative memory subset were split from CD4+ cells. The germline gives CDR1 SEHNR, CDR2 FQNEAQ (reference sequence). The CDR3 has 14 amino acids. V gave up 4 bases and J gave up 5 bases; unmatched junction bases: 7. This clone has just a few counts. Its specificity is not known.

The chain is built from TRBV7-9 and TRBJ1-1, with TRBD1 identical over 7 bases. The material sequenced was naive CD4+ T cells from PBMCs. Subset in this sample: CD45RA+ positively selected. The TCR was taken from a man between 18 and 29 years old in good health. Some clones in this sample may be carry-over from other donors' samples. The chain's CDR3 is CASSSPGRGTEAFF. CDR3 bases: TGTGCCAGCAGCTCCCCAGGCAGGGGGACTGAAGCTTTCTTT.